This T cell receptor beta chain appears in the sequencing data of a study of T cell repertoires in cytomegalovirus infection. Looking at the study overall: CMV epitopes used comprised recently identified HLA-C-restricted ones and well-studied HLA-B-restricted ones. It was the public TCR beta signatures that indicated both CMV infection and matching HLA type.

General study results and limits: It was HLA-C-restricted CMV-specific TCR beta clonotypes that dominated the response ex vivo. Carriers of CMV plus the relevant HLA were identified by cumulative public TCR beta family frequency.

MiXCR, applied by TCRdb to the reads, yields one record per CDR3 protein. The table shows hundreds of thousands of distinct CDR3 sequences, with over 25% occurring only once. Germline V CDR1 and CDR2: MNHNY, SVGAGI (reference sequence). Trimming left V 2 bases short and J 4 bases short, with 13 bases between. The CDR3 consists of 15 residues. As to this clonotype: Its antigen is unknown.

The V call is TRBV6-6, the J call TRBJ2-3; D assignment may be TRBD1 or TRBD2 (5 bases each). The material sequenced was cultured CD8+ T cells from PBMCs, taken from culture after CMV antigen stimulation. This TCR was sampled from a human donor in good health (CMV status not recorded). Some clones in this sample may be carry-over from other donors' samples. CDR3 residues: CASSYLRVSADTQYF. CDR3 nucleotides: TGTGCCAGCAGTTACCTCAGGGTTAGCGCAGATACGCAGTATTTT.